The next 10 T cell receptor beta chains were all read from a single sample in a study of blood T cell repertoires in COVID-19. Libraries were prepared by immunoSEQ multiplex PCR; TCRdb keeps only in-frame clonotypes and omits some of them. Of a few hundred thousand clones listed, 70% to 90% are singletons. The material sequenced was PBMCs or T cells enriched from blood (not recorded which). These receptors all stem from a woman aged 30 to 39 who had recovered from COVID-19.

The chain employs TRBV6-4 and TRBJ2-3; 8 bases agree with TRBD2. The CDR3 spans 15 residues. Germline assignment: CDR1 MRHNA and CDR2 SNTAGT. Trimming cost V 0 bases and J 2 bases; bases outside gene matches: 1. CDR3 sequence (DNA): TGTGCCAGCAGTGACTCGACTAGCGACACAGATACGCAGTATTTT. It is translated as CASSDSTSDTDTQYF.

The chain is built from TRBV9 and TRBJ2-3; D perhaps matches TRBD2 (7 bases). The CDR3 extends over 13 amino acids. Trimming removed 0 bases from V and 9 bases from J, with 11 bases in between. Germline V gene sequence: CDR1 SGDLS, CDR2 YYNGEE. The CDR3 loop reads CASSVDGGRTQYF. The CDR3 DNA follows: TGTGCCAGCAGCGTAGACGGGGGGCGAACGCAGTATTTT.

This chain connects TRBV7-3 to TRBJ1-6; D remains unclear. The CDR3 consists of 15 residues. V was clipped by 1 base and J by 6 bases, with 10 bases between them. In germline, CDR1 is SGHTA, CDR2 FQGTGA. CDR3 DNA: TGTGCCAGCAGCTTAAATCCGGGAAGTAATTCACCCCTCCACTTT. Protein: CASSLNPGSNSPLHF.

The chain couples TRBV2 to TRBJ1-2, with D uncertain. Deletions cut 3 bases from V and 4 bases from J, with 12 bases between. This CDR3 is 14 amino acids long. CDR1 is SNHLY, CDR2 FYNNEI, per germline. The CDR3 region has the DNA TGTGCCAGCAGTGATGGAGGCAGCACCTATGGCTACACCTTC. It codes for CASSDGGSTYGYTF.

The chain carries TRBV3-1 (or the pseudogene TRBV3-2) and TRBJ2-3, with 8 bases aligning to TRBD2. With 7 bases clipped from V and 2 bases from J, the junction kept 8 bases outside the gene matches. This CDR3 has 15 amino acids. From germline, CDR1 is LGHDT and CDR2 YNNKEL (reference sequence). This chain's CDR3 is CASTHLAGLTDTQYF. CDR3 in DNA: TGTGCCAGCACCCATCTAGCGGGCCTCACAGATACGCAGTATTTT.

The chain combines TRBV28 with TRBJ2-6; D gene unclear. The CDR3 loop spans 13 amino acids. CDR1 and CDR2 from the germline V gene are MDHEN and SYDVKM. The ends were cut back, 7 bases at V and 0 bases at J, with 4 bases in the middle. The CDR3 DNA reads TGTGCCAGCAATCTCTCTGGGGCCAACGTCCTGACTTTC. Its protein is CASNLSGANVLTF.

V is TRBV18 and J is TRBJ1-1; D not resolved. CDR3 length: 13 amino acids. CDR1 is KGHSH and CDR2 is LQKENI in the germline V gene. Trimming stripped 0 bases from V and 11 bases from J, with 13 bases between. The CDR3 region is CASSPPAGLGAFF. CDR3 DNA: TGTGCCAGCTCACCACCGGCGGGTTTAGGGGCTTTCTTT.

The chain carries TRBV28 and TRBJ2-3, with 7 bases lining up with TRBD1. CDR3 length: 14 amino acids. Unmatched junction bases numbered 3, after V lost 5 bases and J lost 1 base. In germline, CDR1 is MDHEN, CDR2 SYDVKM. The CDR3 nucleotides are TGTGCCAGCAGTACCACAGGGGGCACAGATACGCAGTATTTT. Encoded protein: CASSTTGGTDTQYF.

This clone was detected once. The rearrangement uses TRBV21-1 and TRBJ2-2; the tabulated D call, TRBD1, remains unverified against the DNA. TRBV21-1 is flagged as a pseudogene. CDR3 length: 16 residues. The CDR3 coding sequence is TGTGCCAGCATTCCCGGGGGCAGGGGGAGAGACGGGGAGCTGTTTTTT. It yields the protein CASIPGGRGRDGELFF.

The chain carries TRBV6-5 and TRBJ1-2; a weak D match, TRBD1 (5 bases). CDR1 is MNHEY and CDR2 is SVGAGI in the germline V gene. CDR3 length: 13 amino acids. V lost 0 bases to trimming and J lost 12 bases, with 14 bases between them. This CDR3 is CASSYSPGGSNTF. The CDR3, as DNA: TGTGCCAGCAGTTACTCGCCCGGGGGGTCCAACACCTTC.